One and the same sample provided the 15 T cell receptor beta chains below, sequenced in a study of T cells in localized non-small cell lung cancer (dated by TCRdb to the early 2020s). The method behind the library was the immunoSEQ multiplex PCR assay. Entries here come from immuneACCESS through TCRdb and include only in-frame sequences with V and J called. Some clones fail to appear in such tables; in the studies checked, an unresolved V gene covers under half of the shortfall, and the cause of the remainder is unknown. This sample is represented by approximately 2,300 clones; about a third of them were singletons. The top ten clonotypes cover approximately 20% of the sample. Sequenced here: lung tumor tissue, sampled before any cancer treatment. Source of these receptors: a female donor older than 55 with stage I lung adenocarcinoma.

This clone was seen only a few times. The chain is built from TRBV19 and TRBJ1-4; D might be TRBD1 (5 bases). CDR3 length: 13 residues. The germline V and J ends were trimmed by 7 bases and 5 bases, with 11 bases remaining between them. The germline CDR1 and CDR2 sequences are LNHDA and SQIVND (reference sequence). The CDR3 loop reads CASTGALNEKLFF. The CDR3, as DNA: TGTGCCAGTACCGGGGCCCTGAATGAAAAACTGTTTTTT.

This chain connects TRBV7-5 to TRBJ2-2; the DNA was not compared with TRBD2, the D call given in the table. TRBV7-5 is an annotated pseudogene. This CDR3 is built from 18 residues. The CDR3, as DNA: TGTGCCAGCAGCTTAGTCGTCGGACTAGCGGGAGGGAAGGGGGAGCTGTTTTTT. As protein: CASSLVVGLAGGKGELFF.

This clone was seen a few times. This chain connects TRBV11-3 to TRBJ2-6; D remains ambiguous. V was shortened by 4 bases and J by 0 bases, with 7 bases between the two germline ends. The CDR3 spans 15 residues. Germline CDR1 SGHNT, CDR2 YENEEA. The CDR3, as DNA: TGTGCCAGCAGCTCTAGTGCCTCTGGGGCCAACGTCCTGACTTTC. As protein: CASSSSASGANVLTF.

This clone was observed a single time. The gene calls are TRBV19 and TRBJ1-5; D not resolved. CDR1 is LNHDA and CDR2 is SQIVND in the germline V gene (reference sequence). The CDR3 extends over 18 amino acids. Trimming took 0 bases from V and 5 from J, leaving 20 bases between them. DNA for the CDR3: TGTGCCAGTAGTATAGATCCCAGTCAGGCCATACTAGATCAGCCCCAGCATTTT. Protein: CASSIDPSQAILDQPQHF. The full variable domain, rest sourced from reference TRBV19 and TRBJ1-5, is DGGITQSPKYLFRKEGQNVTLSCEQNLNHDAMYWYRQDPGQGLRLIYYSQIVNDFQKGDIAEGYSVSREKKESFPLTVTSAQKNPTAFYLCASSIDPSQAILDQPQHFGDGTRLSIL.

This clone turned up a few times. The rearrangement joins TRBV6-8 to TRBJ1-1; D possibly corresponds to TRBD1 (5 bases). Trimming removed 4 bases from V and 8 bases from J, with 11 bases in between. The CDR3 has 12 residues. The germline CDR1 and CDR2 sequences are MNHGY and SAAAGT. CDR3 sequence (DNA): TGTGCCAGCAGTTGGCTGGGGCAGGAAGCTTTCTTT. Translating gives CASSWLGQEAFF.

This clone was picked up a small number of times. This rearrangement joins TRBV12-5 to TRBJ1-5; a possible D gene is TRBD1 (6 bases). In germline, CDR1 is LGHNT, CDR2 FRNRAP. V was shortened by 0 bases and J by 5 bases, with 20 bases between the two germline ends. The CDR3 sequence is 18 residues long. The CDR3 sequence: CASGLVRGGQGGYQPQHF. CDR3 DNA sequence: TGTGCTAGTGGTTTGGTACGTGGGGGCCAGGGAGGTTATCAGCCCCAGCATTTT. The full variable domain, completed using reference TRBV12-5 and TRBJ1-5, is DARVTQTPRHKVTEMGQEVTMRCQPILGHNTVFWYRQTMMQGLELLAYFRNRAPLDDSGMPKDRFSAEMPDATLATLKIQPSEPRDSAVYFCASGLVRGGQGGYQPQHFGDGTRLSIL.

The rearrangement links TRBV9 to TRBJ2-7; D is possibly TRBD2 (5 bases). Germline assignment: CDR1 SGDLS and CDR2 YYNGEE. The V end lost 4 bases, the J end lost 5 bases, and 10 bases lay between the germline ends. The CDR3 is 12 residues long. The CDR3 sequence is CASSPTGNEQYF. CDR3 DNA: TGTGCCAGCAGCCCCACGGGGAACGAGCAGTACTTC.

This clone was counted a few times. For the CDR3, the DNA is TGTGCCAGCAGCGGGGGGCGCGGTAACTACGAGCAGTACTTC. Its protein product is CASSGGRGNYEQYF. This chain uses TRBV11-3 with TRBJ2-7; D tentatively fits TRBD1 or TRBD2 (6 bases each). Germline CDR1 SGHNT, CDR2 YENEEA. With 5 bases removed from V and 3 bases from J, the gap between germline ends came to 14 bases. CDR3 size: 14 residues.

The chain has TRBV30 and TRBJ1-4; 9 bases are shared with TRBD1. Germline V CDR1 and CDR2: GTSNPN, SVGIG (reference sequence). The trim removed 0 bases at V and 2 bases at J, leaving 4 bases unmatched. The CDR3 has 16 amino acids. DNA for the CDR3: TGTGCCTGGAGTGTACCACAGGGGGCGACTAATGAAAAACTGTTTTTT. Protein product: CAWSVPQGATNEKLFF.

This clone was seen a few times. CDR3: CASSLGNYNSPLHF. The CDR3 region has the DNA TGCGCCAGCAGCTTGGGGAACTATAATTCACCCCTCCACTTT. The gene calls are TRBV5-1 and TRBJ1-6; no definite D call. This CDR3 is 14 amino acids long. V gave up 0 bases and J gave up 3 bases, with 4 bases separating them. CDR1 and CDR2 from the germline V gene are SGHRS and YFSETQ.

This clone is medium-sized (0.01 to 0.1%) within its sample. The rearrangement links TRBV6-8 to TRBJ2-7; 7 positions agree with TRBD2. The CDR3 has 14 amino acids. Germline CDR1 is MNHGY and CDR2 is SAAAGT. With 5 bases clipped from V and 3 bases from J, the junction kept 7 bases outside the gene matches. DNA of the CDR3: TGTGCCAGCAGTACCGGGGGGATCCGCTACGAGCAGTACTTC. Translating gives CASSTGGIRYEQYF.

The chain employs TRBV19 and TRBJ1-5, with TRBD1 matching 7 bases. The CDR3 runs 18 residues. V shed 6 bases and J 7 bases; nucleotides not matched to a gene: 21. The germline gives CDR1 LNHDA, CDR2 SQIVND (reference sequence). CDR3 region: CASRGGSGTADLGQPQHF. The CDR3 DNA is TGTGCCAGTAGGGGTGGGAGTGGGACAGCCGACCTCGGGCAGCCCCAGCATTTT.

J is TRBJ1-3 and V is TRBV30, with 7 bases aligning to TRBD1. The junction had 4 bases not matched to a gene; V was cut back by 0 bases and J by 2 bases. The length of the CDR3 is 15 residues. Germline lookup yields CDR1 GTSNPN and CDR2 SVGIG (reference sequence). CDR3: CAWSVVTGAGNTIYF. CDR3 nucleotide sequence: TGTGCCTGGAGTGTAGTAACAGGGGCTGGAAACACCATATATTTT.

This chain uses TRBV30 with TRBJ1-5; D ambiguous. CDR1 GTSNPN and CDR2 SVGIG come from the germline V gene (reference sequence). V was cut by 0 bases and J by 3 bases, with 18 bases left in between. The CDR3 runs 17 residues. The CDR3 nucleotides are TGTGCCTGGAGTGTAGGGAGGACTCACATTACCAATCAGCCCCAGCATTTT. Protein: CAWSVGRTHITNQPQHF.

In this sample, this clone turned up a few times. J is TRBJ2-7 and V is TRBV11-3; 9 positions agree with TRBD1. CDR3 length equals 14 residues. The germline V gene encodes CDR1 SGHNT and CDR2 YENEEA. With V trimmed by 2 bases and J by 6 bases, 5 bases remained unmatched. The CDR3 DNA reads as TGTGCCAGCAGCTTAAGGGACAGGGCGGCCGAGCAGTACTTC. Translation gives CASSLRDRAAEQYF.